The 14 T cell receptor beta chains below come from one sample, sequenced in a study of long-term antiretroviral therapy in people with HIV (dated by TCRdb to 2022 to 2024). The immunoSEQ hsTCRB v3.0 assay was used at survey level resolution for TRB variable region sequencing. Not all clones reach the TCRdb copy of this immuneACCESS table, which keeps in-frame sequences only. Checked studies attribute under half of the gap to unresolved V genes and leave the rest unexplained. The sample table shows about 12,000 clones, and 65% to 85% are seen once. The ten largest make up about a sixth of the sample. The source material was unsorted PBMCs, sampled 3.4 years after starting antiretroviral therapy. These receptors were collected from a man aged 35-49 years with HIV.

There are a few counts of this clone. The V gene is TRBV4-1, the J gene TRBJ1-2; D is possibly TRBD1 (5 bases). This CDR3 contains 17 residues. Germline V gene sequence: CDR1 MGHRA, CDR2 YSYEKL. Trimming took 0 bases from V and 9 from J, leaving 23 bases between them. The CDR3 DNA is TGCGCCAGCAGCCAAGATCGCACCGTCCAGGGTCTAGTTCGCTACACCTTC. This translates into CASSQDRTVQGLVRYTF.

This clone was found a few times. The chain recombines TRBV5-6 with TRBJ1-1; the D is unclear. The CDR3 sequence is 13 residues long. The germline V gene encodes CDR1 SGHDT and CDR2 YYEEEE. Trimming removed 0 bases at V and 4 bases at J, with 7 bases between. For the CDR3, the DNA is TGTGCCAGCAGCTTGGTCGCAGTCACTGAAGCTTTCTTT. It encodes CASSLVAVTEAFF.

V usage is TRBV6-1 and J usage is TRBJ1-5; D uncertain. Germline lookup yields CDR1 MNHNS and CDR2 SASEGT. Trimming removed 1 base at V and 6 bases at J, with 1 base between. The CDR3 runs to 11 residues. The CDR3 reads CASSEVQPQHF. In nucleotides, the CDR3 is TGTGCCAGCAGTGAAGTTCAGCCCCAGCATTTT.

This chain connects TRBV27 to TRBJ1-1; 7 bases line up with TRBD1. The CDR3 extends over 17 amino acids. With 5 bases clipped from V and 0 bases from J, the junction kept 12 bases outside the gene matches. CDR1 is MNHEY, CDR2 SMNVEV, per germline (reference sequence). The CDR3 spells CASSPGQDLIMNTEAFF. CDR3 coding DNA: TGTGCCAGCAGTCCCGGACAGGACTTAATTATGAACACTGAAGCTTTCTTT.

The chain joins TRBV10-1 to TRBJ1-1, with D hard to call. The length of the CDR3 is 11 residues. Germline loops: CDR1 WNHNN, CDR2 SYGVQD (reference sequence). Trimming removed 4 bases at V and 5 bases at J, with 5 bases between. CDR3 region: CASSGRTEAFF. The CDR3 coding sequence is TGCGCCAGCAGTGGGAGGACTGAAGCTTTCTTT.

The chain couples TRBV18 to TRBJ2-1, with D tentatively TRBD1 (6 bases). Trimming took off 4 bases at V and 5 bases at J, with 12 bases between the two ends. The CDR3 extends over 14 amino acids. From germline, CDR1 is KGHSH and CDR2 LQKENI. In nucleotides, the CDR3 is TGTGCCAGCTCACTGGTCACAGGGAACAATGAGCAGTTCTTC. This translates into CASSLVTGNNEQFF.

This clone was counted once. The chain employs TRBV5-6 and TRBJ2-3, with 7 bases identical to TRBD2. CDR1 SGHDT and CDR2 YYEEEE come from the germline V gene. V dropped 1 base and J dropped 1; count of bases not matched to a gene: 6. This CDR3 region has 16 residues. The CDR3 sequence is CASSLYGGGGTDTQYF. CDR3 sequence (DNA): TGTGCCAGCAGCTTGTACGGGGGAGGGGGCACAGATACGCAGTATTTT.

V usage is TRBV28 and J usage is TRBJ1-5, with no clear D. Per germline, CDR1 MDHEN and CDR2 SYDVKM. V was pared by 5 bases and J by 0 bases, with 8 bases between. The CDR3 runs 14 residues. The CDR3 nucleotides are TGTGCCAGCAGTCGTACACTTAGCAATCAGCCCCAGCATTTT. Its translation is CASSRTLSNQPQHF.

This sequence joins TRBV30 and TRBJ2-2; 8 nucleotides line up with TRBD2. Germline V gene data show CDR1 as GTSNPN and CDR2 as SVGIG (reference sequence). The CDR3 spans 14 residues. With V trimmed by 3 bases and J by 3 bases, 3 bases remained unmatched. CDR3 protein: CAWSGGGYTGELFF. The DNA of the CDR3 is TGTGCCTGGAGCGGGGGGGGATACACCGGGGAGCTGTTTTTT. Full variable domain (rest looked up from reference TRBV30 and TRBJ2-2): SQTIHQWPATLVQPVGSPLSLECTVEGTSNPNLYWYRQAAGRGLQLLFYSVGIGQISSEVPQNLSASRPQDRQFILSSKKLLLSDSGFYLCAWSGGGYTGELFFGEGSRLTVL.

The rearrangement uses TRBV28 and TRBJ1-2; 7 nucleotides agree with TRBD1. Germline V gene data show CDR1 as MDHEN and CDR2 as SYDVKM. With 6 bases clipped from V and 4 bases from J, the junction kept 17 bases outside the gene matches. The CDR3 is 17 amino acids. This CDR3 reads CASSYSRDSTRGYGYTF. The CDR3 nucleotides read TGTGCCAGCAGCTATTCCCGGGACAGTACGAGAGGCTATGGCTACACCTTC.

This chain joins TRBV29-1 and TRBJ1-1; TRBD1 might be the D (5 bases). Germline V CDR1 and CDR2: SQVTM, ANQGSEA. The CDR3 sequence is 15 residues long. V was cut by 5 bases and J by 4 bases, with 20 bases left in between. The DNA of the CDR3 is TGCAGCGTTACCTTTGTGGGGCAGGGAGGCACTGAAGCTTTCTTT. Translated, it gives CSVTFVGQGGTEAFF.

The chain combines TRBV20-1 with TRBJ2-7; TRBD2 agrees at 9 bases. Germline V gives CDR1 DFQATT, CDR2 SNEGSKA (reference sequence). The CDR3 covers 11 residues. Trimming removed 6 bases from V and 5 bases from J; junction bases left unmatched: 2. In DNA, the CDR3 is TGCAGTGCGGGACTAGCAGACGAGCAGTACTTC. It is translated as CSAGLADEQYF.

The CDR3 loop reads CASSFQQSTDTQYF. As DNA, the CDR3 is TGCGCCAGCAGCTTCCAACAGAGCACAGATACGCAGTATTTT. This rearrangement joins TRBV5-1 to TRBJ2-3; unclear D gene. V dropped 2 bases and J dropped 0 bases, with 7 bases sitting between them. The CDR3 runs to 14 residues. Germline V gives CDR1 SGHRS, CDR2 YFSETQ.

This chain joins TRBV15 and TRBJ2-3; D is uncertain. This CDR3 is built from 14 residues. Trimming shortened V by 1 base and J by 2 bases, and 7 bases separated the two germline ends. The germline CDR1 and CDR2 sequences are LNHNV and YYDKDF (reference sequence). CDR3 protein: CATSRGLYTDTQYF. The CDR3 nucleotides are TGTGCCACCAGCAGAGGTTTGTACACAGATACGCAGTATTTT.